These 23 T cell receptor beta chains share one sample of origin, sequenced in a study of early T cells in non-severe SARS-CoV-2 infection. TCRdb independently ran MiXCR on the 5' RACE reads; one entry per CDR3 protein. This table has tens of thousands of distinct CDR3 sequences, about 7.7% appearing once. The sequencing used whole blood, collected at baseline. These receptors were obtained from an adult who was a healthcare worker with PCR-confirmed SARS-CoV-2 infection or an uninfected control (not recorded which).

This clonotype was detected ten times or more. This rearrangement joins TRBV28 to TRBJ2-7; maybe TRBD2 (5 bases). CDR3 size: 20 residues. Germline loops: CDR1 MDHEN, CDR2 SYDVKM. Trimming stripped 5 bases from V and 6 bases from J, with 35 bases between. The CDR3 region is CASSKFFSGIKAPGPSEQYF. The CDR3 DNA is TGTGCCAGCAGTAAATTCTTCTCGGGGATCAAGGCTCCCGGCCCCAGCGAGCAGTACTTC. Full variable domain (missing parts from reference TRBV28 and TRBJ2-7): DVKVTQSSRYLVKRTGEKVFLECVQDMDHENMFWYRQDPGLGLRLIYFSYDVKMKEKGDIPEGYSVSREKKERFSLILESASTNQTSMYLCASSKFFSGIKAPGPSEQYFGPGTRLTVT.

This clonotype was counted only a few times. As DNA, the CDR3 is TGTGCCACCAGCAGAAACACAGATACGCAGTATTTT. Its protein is CATSRNTDTQYF. This rearrangement joins TRBV15 to TRBJ2-3; D gene ambiguous. The CDR3 has 12 residues. CDR1 and CDR2 (germline): LNHNV, YYDKDF (reference sequence). Trimming took off 2 bases at V and 2 bases at J, with 2 bases between the two ends. The entire variable domain, with the rest obtained from reference TRBV15 and TRBJ2-3, is as follows: DAMVIQNPRYQVTQFGKPVTLSCSQTLNHNVMYWYQQKSSQAPKLLFHYYDKDFNNEADTPDNFQSRRPNTSFCFLDIRSPGLGDTAMYLCATSRNTDTQYFGPGTRLTVL.

V usage is TRBV12-5 and J usage is TRBJ1-2; 8 bases are shared with TRBD1. Looked up from germline, CDR1 is LGHNT and CDR2 is FRNRAP. The CDR3 length is 15 residues. J was trimmed by 4 bases and V by 2 bases; bases with no gene match: 6. Here the CDR3 DNA reads TGTGCTAGTGGTTTGTCCACCGGGACAGGCTATGGCTACACCTTC. It specifies CASGLSTGTGYGYTF.

This clonotype appeared many times. The genes are TRBV7-2 and TRBJ2-2; D not resolved. Germline V gene data show CDR1 as SGHTA and CDR2 as FQGNSA. V dropped 7 bases and J dropped 4 bases, with 7 bases sitting between them. The CDR3 has 12 residues. Here the CDR3 DNA reads TGTGCCAGCACGAGATTCACCGGGGAGCTGTTTTTT. Amino acids: CASTRFTGELFF. The full variable domain, with the rest looked up from reference TRBV7-2 and TRBJ2-2, is GAGVSQSPSNKVTEKGKDVELRCDPISGHTALYWYRQSLGQGLEFLIYFQGNSAPDKSGLPSDRFSAERTGGSVSTLTIQRTQQEDSAVYLCASTRFTGELFFGEGSRLTVL.

This clonotype was seen many times. The chain couples TRBV24-1 to TRBJ1-2; unclear D gene. Between the trimmed V and J ends, which lost 4 bases and 8 bases, there was a span of 16 bases. This CDR3 region has 14 residues. Germline V gene lookup returns CDR1 KGHDR and CDR2 SFDVKD. The CDR3 DNA is TGTGCCACCAGTGACCCCTTAAGGGCGAGCGGCTACACCTTC. This sequence encodes CATSDPLRASGYTF.

This clonotype was seen only a few times. The chain has TRBV5-1 and TRBJ2-5; TRBD2 agrees at 7 bases. Unmatched junction bases numbered 6, after V lost 2 bases and J lost 2 bases. Germline CDR1 and CDR2: SGHRS and YFSETQ. The CDR3 is 15 residues long. The CDR3 protein is CASSFSGAGQETQYF. The CDR3 DNA reads as TGCGCCAGCAGCTTCAGCGGGGCAGGGCAAGAGACCCAGTACTTC.

The genes are TRBV20-1 and TRBJ2-3; D tentatively reads TRBD1 or TRBD2 (5 bases each). Germline CDR1 is DFQATT and CDR2 is SNEGSKA (reference sequence). V was trimmed by 6 bases and J by 6 bases, leaving 16 bases between them. The CDR3 extends over 13 amino acids. The CDR3 loop reads CSARRGAGDTQYF. CDR3 DNA sequence: TGCAGTGCGAGGCGAGGGGCCGGGGATACGCAGTATTTT.

This clonotype was counted only a few times. The chain recombines TRBV3-1 with TRBJ2-5; 10 bases line up with TRBD2. V trimming: 0 bases; J trimming: 5 bases; junction bases outside the gene matches: 12. Germline loops: CDR1 LGHDT, CDR2 YNNKEL (reference sequence). The CDR3 runs to 18 residues. This CDR3 reads CASSQDSSGRALGETQYF. The CDR3 DNA is TGTGCCAGCAGCCAAGATTCCAGCGGGAGGGCTCTTGGGGAGACCCAGTACTTC.

The sample holds a few counts of this clonotype. The chain is built from TRBV20-1 and TRBJ2-1; TRBD2 aligns across 13 bases. CDR1 is DFQATT, CDR2 SNEGSKA, per germline (reference sequence). CDR3 length: 16 residues. The V gene end was trimmed by 0 bases and the J gene end by 9 bases; junction bases not matched to a gene: 8. The CDR3 loop is CSARDLGLAGIFEQFF. CDR3 nucleotide sequence: TGCAGTGCTAGAGACCTGGGACTAGCGGGAATTTTTGAGCAGTTCTTC.

This rearrangement joins TRBV3-1 to TRBJ2-7; 9 bases are a match to TRBD2. The CDR3 is 15 residues long. J gave up 1 base and V 3 bases, and 4 bases lay outside the gene matches. Germline CDR1 LGHDT, CDR2 YNNKEL (reference sequence). The CDR3 DNA sequence: TGTGCCAGCAGCCATCTAGCGGGACAATCCTACGAGCAGTACTTC. Protein product: CASSHLAGQSYEQYF.

This clonotype came up a few times. The V and J genes are TRBV6-2 or TRBV6-3 and TRBJ2-7; 7 bases are shared with TRBD2. V dropped 10 bases and J dropped 2; count of bases not matched to a gene: 2. This CDR3 is 11 amino acids long. Per germline, CDR1 MNHEY and CDR2 SVGEGT. CDR3 region: CATREAYEQYF. As DNA, the CDR3 is TGTGCCACTCGGGAGGCCTACGAGCAGTACTTC.

The V and J genes are TRBV6-1 and TRBJ2-2, with D tentatively TRBD1 or TRBD2 (5 bases each). The CDR3 covers 15 residues. The germline gives CDR1 MNHNS, CDR2 SASEGT. The germline V and J ends were trimmed by 3 bases and 6 bases, with 14 bases remaining between them. This CDR3 reads CASSDPGRNPGELFF. DNA for the CDR3: TGTGCCAGCAGTGACCCGGGACGTAACCCCGGGGAGCTGTTTTTT.

This clonotype was observed at least ten times. The CDR3 reads CASSLLIRVASGSTDTQYF. The CDR3 DNA follows: TGTGCCAGCAGCTTACTAATTAGGGTGGCTAGCGGGAGTACAGATACGCAGTATTTT. This chain connects TRBV7-2 to TRBJ2-3; TRBD2 aligns across 10 bases. The CDR3 loop spans 19 amino acids. V dropped 2 bases and J dropped 3; count of bases not matched to a gene: 14. Per germline, CDR1 SGHTA and CDR2 FQGNSA.

In this sample, this clonotype turned up a few times. The V and J genes are TRBV7-2 and TRBJ2-7; tentative D call: TRBD2 (5 bases). Trimming took 4 bases from V and 4 from J, leaving 14 bases between them. There are 14 residues in the CDR3. CDR1 and CDR2 (germline): SGHTA, FQGNSA. The CDR3 DNA is TGTGCCAGCAGCTCCCGGACTCGAGTATACGAGCAGTACTTC. Its protein product is CASSSRTRVYEQYF.

This clonotype has a handful of counts. The chain has TRBV29-1 and TRBJ1-5; 8 nucleotides agree with TRBD1. V gave up 6 bases and J gave up 7 bases; unmatched junction bases: 8. CDR1 is SQVTM, CDR2 ANQGSEA, per germline. The CDR3 is 13 residues long. The CDR3 sequence: CSVTGAWGQPQHF. Written as DNA, the CDR3 is TGCAGCGTGACAGGGGCTTGGGGACAGCCCCAGCATTTT.

This clonotype was seen many times. This chain uses TRBV7-9 with TRBJ2-5; possibly TRBD2 for D (5 bases). This CDR3 is built from 15 residues. CDR1 is SEHNR, CDR2 FQNEAQ, per germline (reference sequence). V was trimmed by 1 base and J by 2 bases, leaving 11 bases between them. This chain's CDR3 is CASSLVASPQETQYF. In DNA form, the CDR3 reads TGTGCCAGCAGCTTAGTCGCTAGCCCACAAGAGACCCAGTACTTC.

The table lists this clonotype with many counts. The genes are TRBV10-3 and TRBJ2-5; 8 bases fit TRBD1. CDR3 size: 14 residues. Trimming at V came to 8 bases and at J to 0 bases, leaving 5 bases not matched to a gene. Germline-derived CDR1 and CDR2 are ENHRY and SYGVKD. The CDR3, as DNA: TGTGCCATCTCTGCGGACAGGGACCAAGAGACCCAGTACTTC. Translation gives CAISADRDQETQYF.

This clonotype was recorded many times. This chain uses TRBV5-4 with TRBJ2-7; D is perhaps TRBD1 or TRBD2 (5 bases each). V was shortened by 3 bases and J by 3 bases, with 19 bases between the two germline ends. Germline V gives CDR1 SGHNT, CDR2 YYREEE (reference sequence). The CDR3 is 16 residues long. The CDR3 loop reads CASSSPGTQNFYEQYF. The CDR3 bases are TGTGCCAGCAGCTCACCCGGGACGCAAAACTTCTACGAGCAGTACTTC. The whole variable domain, remainder taken from reference TRBV5-4 and TRBJ2-7, is ETGVTQSPTHLIKTRGQQVTLRCSSQSGHNTVSWYQQALGQGPQFIFQYYREEENGRGNFPPRFSGLQFPNYSSELNVNALELDDSALYLCASSSPGTQNFYEQYFGPGTRLTVT.

CDR3 nucleotide sequence: TGTGCCAGCAGTGATAGAGTTAAGGACGGCGAGCAGTACTTC. Amino acids: CASSDRVKDGEQYF. The chain joins TRBV25-1 to TRBJ2-7; D call uncertain. Per the germline V gene, CDR1 is MGHDK and CDR2 is SYGVNS. This CDR3 has 14 amino acids. Trimming took off 3 bases at V and 6 bases at J, with 15 bases between the two ends.

The chain recombines TRBV29-1 with TRBJ1-1; 7 nucleotides match TRBD1. The J segment lost 2 bases and the V segment lost 7 bases, leaving 7 bases of the junction unmatched. There are 13 residues in the CDR3. Germline V gives CDR1 SQVTM, CDR2 ANQGSEA. The CDR3 reads CSADRAGNTEAFF. Here the CDR3 DNA reads TGCAGCGCCGACAGGGCGGGTAACACTGAAGCTTTCTTT.

In this sample, this clonotype turned up a few times. The chain employs TRBV29-1 and TRBJ2-7; D remains ambiguous. The V gene lost 0 bases and the J gene lost 6 bases, with 15 bases spanning the gap. CDR3 length: 14 amino acids. CDR1 is SQVTM, CDR2 ANQGSEA, per germline. This CDR3 is CSVEEGVSQGEQYF. CDR3 DNA sequence: TGCAGCGTTGAAGAAGGAGTATCCCAAGGCGAGCAGTACTTC.

This rearrangement joins TRBV5-1 to TRBJ1-1; maybe TRBD1 (6 bases). This CDR3 is built from 14 residues. V lost 2 bases and J lost 1, with 9 bases in between. The germline gives CDR1 SGHRS, CDR2 YFSETQ. The CDR3: CASSFWDKNTEAFF. CDR3 DNA: TGCGCCAGCAGCTTTTGGGACAAGAACACTGAAGCTTTCTTT.

This clonotype was observed at least ten times. The chain carries TRBV3-1 and TRBJ2-6; D call uncertain. CDR1 and CDR2 from the germline V gene are LGHDT and YNNKEL (reference sequence). The CDR3 is 18 amino acids. V shed 2 bases and J shed 0 bases, with 14 bases lying between them. CDR3 loop: CASSQKVPWASGANVLTF. The CDR3, as DNA: TGTGCCAGCAGCCAAAAAGTCCCTTGGGCCTCTGGGGCCAACGTCCTGACTTTC.